The 12 T cell receptor beta chains in this list originate from one sample, sequenced in a study of yellow fever vaccine responses in identical twins. One entry per CDR3 protein results from TCRdb running MiXCR on the RT-PCR reads. The sample consists of about 19,000 distinct CDR3 sequences, roughly 78% of them appearing once. The sequencing here drew on T cells from blood (PBMCs), unsorted or a sorted subset (not recorded which), taken before or after yellow fever vaccination (not recorded which). Receptors originate from a woman aged 18-29 years who received the yellow fever vaccine.

V usage is TRBV11-3 and J usage is TRBJ1-2; D unresolved. Germline-derived CDR1 and CDR2 are SGHNT and YENEEA. This CDR3 is 13 amino acids long. Between the trimmed V and J ends, which lost 5 bases and 4 bases, there was a span of 11 bases. The CDR3 here is CASSRGESYGYTF. The DNA for the CDR3 is TGTGCCAGCAGCCGCGGAGAAAGCTATGGCTACACCTTC.

The chain recombines TRBV28 with TRBJ2-7; D possibly corresponds to TRBD1 (5 bases). The V end was cut by 2 bases, the J end by 2 bases, with 10 bases between. The CDR3 loop spans 14 amino acids. The germline CDR1 and CDR2 sequences are MDHEN and SYDVKM. CDR3 residues: CASSLKPGTYEQYV. CDR3 coding DNA: TGTGCCAGCAGTTTAAAGCCAGGGACCTACGAGCAGTACGTC.

The CDR3 coding sequence is TGTGCCAGCAGTGAGGAGAGCTCCTACGAGCAGTACTTC. Translated: CASSEESSYEQYF. V usage is TRBV2 and J usage is TRBJ2-7; D is unclear. Germline assignment: CDR1 SNHLY and CDR2 FYNNEI. The CDR3 runs to 13 residues. V was trimmed by 3 bases and J by 0 bases, leaving 6 bases between them.

This chain links TRBV29-1 with TRBJ1-2; D is undetermined. The germline V and J ends were trimmed by 4 bases and 6 bases, with 15 bases remaining between them. The CDR3 contains 13 residues. CDR1 and CDR2 (germline): SQVTM, ANQGSEA. CDR3 DNA: TGCAGCGTTGGGCCGAGACTCGATAATGGCTACACCTTC. This translates into CSVGPRLDNGYTF. Using reference TRBV29-1 and TRBJ1-2 for the parts outside the CDR3, the full variable domain is SAVISQKPSRDICQRGTSLTIQCQVDSQVTMMFWYRQQPGQSLTLIATANQGSEATYESGFVIDKFPISRPNLTFSTLTVSNMSPEDSSIYLCSVGPRLDNGYTFGSGTRLTVV.

V and J are TRBV6-4 and TRBJ2-3, with D possibly matching TRBD1 (5 bases). This CDR3 has 14 residues. Germline values: CDR1 MRHNA, CDR2 SNTAGT. V lost 3 bases, J lost 2 bases, and 9 bases lay in between. The CDR3 nucleotides read TGTGCCAGCAGTGATGTAGGGGACACAGATACGCAGTATTTT. Amino acids: CASSDVGDTDTQYF.

J is TRBJ2-1 and V is TRBV4-2; the D call may be TRBD1 or TRBD2 (5 bases each). V lost 0 bases, J lost 0 bases, and 12 bases lay in between. This CDR3 is 17 amino acids long. The germline V gene encodes CDR1 LGHNA and CDR2 YNFKEQ. The CDR3 here is CASSQEFRGSSYNEQFF. The CDR3 nucleotides are TGTGCCAGCAGCCAAGAGTTCCGGGGCAGCTCCTACAATGAGCAGTTCTTC.

The chain joins TRBV5-5 to TRBJ1-2; D is ambiguous. V lost 0 bases and J 8 bases, leaving 11 bases between the germline ends. CDR1 is SGHKS, CDR2 YYEKEE, per germline (reference sequence). The CDR3 length is 13 residues. CDR3 sequence: CASSLASSIGYTF. The CDR3 DNA reads TGTGCCAGCAGCTTGGCCTCCTCAATAGGCTACACCTTC.

CDR3 region: CSARTSGRETQYF. In DNA form, the CDR3 reads TGCAGTGCCCGGACTAGCGGGAGGGAGACCCAGTACTTC. The chain carries TRBV20-1 and TRBJ2-5; 14 positions agree with TRBD2. The CDR3 extends over 13 amino acids. J was trimmed by 5 bases and V by 6 bases; bases with no gene match: 2. Germline values: CDR1 DFQATT, CDR2 SNEGSKA (reference sequence).

With regard to this clonotype: The missing conserved phenylalanine or tryptophan at the end of this CDR3 makes a read error likely. The DNA is omitted, as the CDR3 cannot be located on it reliably, and the CDR3 follows TCRdb's listing. This chain connects TRBV23-1 to TRBJ2-7; the table calls TRBD1, which could not be checked here. TRBV23-1 is assigned to the ORF class and has an uncertain function. The CDR3 spans 10 residues, counting both ends. This CDR3 is CASSHPYTGH.

The chain couples TRBV3-1 to TRBJ2-7, with 7 bases matching TRBD2. The germline gives CDR1 LGHDT, CDR2 YNNKEL (reference sequence). This CDR3 comprises 15 residues. V shed 2 bases and J 0 bases; nucleotides not matched to a gene: 4. In DNA, the CDR3 is TGTGCCAGCAGCCAACTAGCGGCCGGCTCCTACGAGCAGTACTTC. Translation gives CASSQLAAGSYEQYF.

This CDR3 is CARSLRSSYNEQFF. The CDR3 region has the DNA TGTGCCAGAAGCCTCAGGAGCTCCTACAATGAGCAGTTCTTC. The rearrangement links TRBV13 to TRBJ2-1; no definite D call. CDR3 length equals 14 residues. V lost 9 bases, J lost 0 bases, and 12 bases lay in between. From germline, CDR1 is PRHDT and CDR2 FYEKMQ (reference sequence). Together with reference TRBV13 and TRBJ2-1, the CDR3 gives the full variable domain: AAGVIQSPRHLIKEKRETATLKCYPIPRHDTVYWYQQGPGQDPQFLISFYEKMQSDKGSIPDRFSAQQFSDYHSELNMSSLELGDSALYFCARSLRSSYNEQFFGPGTRLTVL.

The rearrangement joins TRBV6-2 or TRBV6-3 to TRBJ2-1, with D tentatively TRBD1 (5 bases). V was pared by 0 bases and J by 6 bases, with 9 bases between. From germline, CDR1 is MNHEY and CDR2 SVGEGT. This CDR3 has 14 residues. The CDR3 coding sequence is TGTGCCAGCAGTTACTCCACAGGAATCAATGAGCAGTTCTTC. The encoded protein is CASSYSTGINEQFF.